This T cell receptor beta chain emerged from a study of T cell responses to AZD1222 COVID-19 vaccine. Data came from immunoSEQ multiplex PCR; TCRdb stores just in-frame clones and leaves some out. This sample has tens of thousands of clones; approximately 85% occur once, and the top ten carry around 19%. Study-level points and caveats: Spike was spanned by vaccine-associated CD4 TCRs, which were dominant at 160-218 and 743-854. Spike-specific TCR breadth and depth both grew after two AZD1222 doses.

The CDR3 is made up of 15 amino acids. Germline lookup yields CDR1 SGHTA and CDR2 FQGTGA. The V gene end was trimmed by 5 bases and the J gene end by 5 bases; junction bases not matched to a gene: 9. In the case of this clone: Antigen unknown.

This TCR was recovered from an adult in good health. V usage is TRBV7-3 and J usage is TRBJ2-5; TRBD2 matches at 9 bases. The material sequenced was peripheral blood, taken on day 0 of AZD1222 vaccination. This CDR3 is CASSPRGGAPETQYF. In nucleotides, the CDR3 is TGTGCCAGCAGCCCCCGCGGGGGGGCCCCGGAGACCCAGTACTTC.